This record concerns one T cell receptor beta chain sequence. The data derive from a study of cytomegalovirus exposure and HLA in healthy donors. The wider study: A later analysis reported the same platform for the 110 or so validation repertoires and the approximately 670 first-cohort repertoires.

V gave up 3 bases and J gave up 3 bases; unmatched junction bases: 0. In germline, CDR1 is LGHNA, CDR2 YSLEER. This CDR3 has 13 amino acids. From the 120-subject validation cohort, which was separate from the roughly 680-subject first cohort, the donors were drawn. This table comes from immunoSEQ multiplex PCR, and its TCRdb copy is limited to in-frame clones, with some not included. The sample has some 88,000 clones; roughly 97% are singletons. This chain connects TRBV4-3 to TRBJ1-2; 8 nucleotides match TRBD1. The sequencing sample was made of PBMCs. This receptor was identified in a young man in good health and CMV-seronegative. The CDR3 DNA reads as TGCGCCAGCAGCCAGGACAGGGACTATGGCTACACCTTC. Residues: CASSQDRDYGYTF.